These 5 T cell receptor beta chains share one sample of origin, sequenced in a study of blood T cells in healthy people across ages. Together with a sample-barcoded 5' primer, a J-beta primer mix was included in a second PCR lasting roughly 7 to 11 cycles. Via MiXCR, TCRdb re-called the 5' RACE reads, giving one row per CDR3 protein. The data contain about 1.8 million distinct CDR3 sequences, about 50% of them seen just once; the ten biggest clones take up less than 2.5%. Sequenced input: blood. The receptor source for this set is a woman between 40 and 55 years old in good health.

The chain has TRBV30 and TRBJ2-2, with a possible D match to TRBD2 (6 bases). The V and J ends lost 0 bases and 3 bases respectively, with 11 bases between them. The CDR3 loop spans 15 amino acids. Germline CDR1 and CDR2: GTSNPN and SVGIG (reference sequence). The DNA for the CDR3 is TGTGCCTGGAGTGTCGGACTACAGGACACCGGGGAGCTGTTTTTT. Its translation: CAWSVGLQDTGELFF. The variable domain in full, completed from reference TRBV30 and TRBJ2-2, reads SQTIHQWPATLVQPVGSPLSLECTVEGTSNPNLYWYRQAAGRGLQLLFYSVGIGQISSEVPQNLSASRPQDRQFILSSKKLLLSDSGFYLCAWSVGLQDTGELFFGEGSRLTVL.

The V gene is TRBV28, the J gene TRBJ1-5; 8 bases map to TRBD1. Germline-derived CDR1 and CDR2 are MDHEN and SYDVKM. This CDR3 region has 15 residues. Trimming took 6 bases from V and 4 from J; bases not matched to a gene: 8. CDR3 protein: CASRGGDRSNQPQHF. In DNA, the CDR3 is TGTGCCAGCAGGGGGGGGGACAGGTCGAATCAGCCCCAGCATTTT.

The chain couples TRBV27 to TRBJ2-7; perhaps D is TRBD1 or TRBD2 (5 bases each). Trimming stripped 5 bases from V and 6 bases from J, with 14 bases between. Germline V gives CDR1 MNHEY, CDR2 SMNVEV (reference sequence). The CDR3 loop spans 13 amino acids. The CDR3 reads CASSGGTSSEQYF. The CDR3 coding sequence is TGTGCCAGCAGTGGTGGGACGAGTTCCGAGCAGTACTTC.

This clonotype was seen a handful of times. V usage is TRBV7-2 and J usage is TRBJ2-3, with 7 bases fitting TRBD1. Per germline, CDR1 SGHTA and CDR2 FQGNSA. This CDR3 has 15 amino acids. V was clipped by 4 bases and J by 0 bases; unmatched bases: 4. The CDR3 region is CASSSGQLSTDTQYF. In nucleotides, the CDR3 is TGTGCCAGCAGCTCGGGACAGCTTAGCACAGATACGCAGTATTTT. Looking up the rest from reference TRBV7-2 and TRBJ2-3 gives the full variable domain: GAGVSQSPSNKVTEKGKDVELRCDPISGHTALYWYRQSLGQGLEFLIYFQGNSAPDKSGLPSDRFSAERTGGSVSTLTIQRTQQEDSAVYLCASSSGQLSTDTQYFGPGTRLTVL.

The chain combines TRBV7-2 with TRBJ1-1, with D uncertain. Between the trimmed V and J ends, which lost 1 base and 0 bases, there was a span of 9 bases. Germline loops: CDR1 SGHTA, CDR2 FQGNSA. This CDR3 spans 15 amino acids. CDR3 loop: CASSLDGSMNTEAFF. The CDR3 DNA reads TGTGCCAGCAGCTTAGACGGGTCAATGAACACTGAAGCTTTCTTT. The full variable domain, rest sourced from reference TRBV7-2 and TRBJ1-1, is GAGVSQSPSNKVTEKGKDVELRCDPISGHTALYWYRQSLGQGLEFLIYFQGNSAPDKSGLPSDRFSAERTGGSVSTLTIQRTQQEDSAVYLCASSLDGSMNTEAFFGQGTRLTVV.